The 13 T cell receptor beta chains below all came from one sample that was sequenced in a study of metastatic and nonmetastatic thyroid tumors. TCRdb reprocessed the PCR reads via MiXCR. The table includes around 41,000 clones, about 3.3% detected once. No treatment of any kind had been given to any patient before thyroid surgery. The sequenced material came from blood. All receptors come from a female donor with papillary thyroid cancer or a benign thyroid nodule (not recorded which). Some clones in this sample may be carry-over from other donors' samples.

This clone has just a few counts. The V and J genes are TRBV27 and TRBJ2-7; 11 bases align to TRBD1. Trimming took 0 bases from V and 5 from J; bases not matched to a gene: 9. The CDR3 spans 17 residues. Germline V CDR1 and CDR2: MNHEY, SMNVEV (reference sequence). DNA for the CDR3: TGTGCCAGCAGTTTATCTAGGGAGGACAGGGGGCTCAACGAGCAGTACTTC. Its translation is CASSLSREDRGLNEQYF.

This rearrangement joins TRBV20-1 to TRBJ2-1; 8 bases line up with TRBD2. Germline CDR1 DFQATT, CDR2 SNEGSKA (reference sequence). Trimming removed 4 bases from V and 7 bases from J; junction bases left unmatched: 9. The CDR3 has 14 amino acids. The CDR3 region is CSATERELRNEQFF. The CDR3 coding sequence is TGCAGTGCTACGGAGCGGGAGTTGAGGAATGAGCAGTTCTTC.

This clone qualifies as medium-sized (0.01 to 0.1%). This chain uses TRBV20-1 with TRBJ2-3, with D tentatively TRBD2 (5 bases). This CDR3 comprises 14 residues. Germline CDR1 reads DFQATT; CDR2 reads SNEGSKA (reference sequence). Trimming shortened V by 0 bases and J by 6 bases, and 13 bases separated the two germline ends. The CDR3 protein is CSARDTVSGDTQYF. The CDR3, as DNA: TGCAGTGCTAGAGATACAGTCTCGGGGGATACGCAGTATTTT.

This clone has at least ten counts. This chain uses TRBV19 with TRBJ2-3; the match to TRBD2 covers 13 bases. This CDR3 spans 16 amino acids. V trimming: 4 bases; J trimming: 4 bases; junction bases outside the gene matches: 5. Per germline, CDR1 LNHDA and CDR2 SQIVND (reference sequence). CDR3: CASSRTSGRFADTQYF. DNA of the CDR3: TGTGCCAGTAGTAGGACTAGCGGGAGATTTGCAGATACGCAGTATTTT.

This clone was counted between two and nine times. The rearrangement links TRBV2 to TRBJ2-3, with 7 bases fitting TRBD1. Germline CDR1 reads SNHLY; CDR2 reads FYNNEI. V trimming: 3 bases; J trimming: 0 bases; junction bases outside the gene matches: 0. CDR3 size: 14 residues. The CDR3: CASSEDRSTDTQYF. The DNA of the CDR3 is TGTGCCAGCAGTGAGGACAGGAGCACAGATACGCAGTATTTT. The variable domain in full, completed from reference TRBV2 and TRBJ2-3, reads EPEVTQTPSHQVTQMGQEVILRCVPISNHLYFYWYRQILGQKVEFLVSFYNNEISEKSEIFDDQFSVERPDGSNFTLKIRSTKLEDSAMYFCASSEDRSTDTQYFGPGTRLTVL.

V gene TRBV19 combines with J gene TRBJ2-1, with TRBD2 matching 8 bases. V shed 4 bases and J 3 bases; nucleotides not matched to a gene: 8. Germline CDR1 is LNHDA and CDR2 is SQIVND (reference sequence). The CDR3 has 16 residues. CDR3 region: CASSTLSSGHYNEQFF. The CDR3 DNA is TGTGCCAGTAGTACCCTTTCTAGCGGGCACTACAATGAGCAGTTCTTC.

This clone was found many times. V is TRBV3-1 and J is TRBJ1-1; D not resolved. The V end was cut by 0 bases, the J end by 1 base, with 15 bases between. The CDR3 length is 17 residues. Germline V gene lookup returns CDR1 LGHDT and CDR2 YNNKEL (reference sequence). The CDR3: CASSQDPQEVPNTEAFF. CDR3 in DNA: TGTGCCAGCAGCCAAGACCCCCAGGAGGTACCGAACACTGAAGCTTTCTTT.

This clone has ten or more counts. The chain links TRBV6-1 to TRBJ2-3; D uncertain. Germline V CDR1 and CDR2: MNHNS, SASEGT. Deletions cut 6 bases from V and 0 bases from J, with 7 bases between. The CDR3 is made up of 13 amino acids. The CDR3 DNA sequence: TGTGCCAGCAGCGACGGCAGCACAGATACGCAGTATTTT. The encoded protein is CASSDGSTDTQYF.

In this sample, this clone turned up many times. The rearrangement uses TRBV5-4 and TRBJ2-5; D is uncertain. Germline-derived CDR1 and CDR2 are SGHNT and YYREEE (reference sequence). The ends were cut back, 7 bases at V and 2 bases at J, with 9 bases in the middle. This CDR3 region has 12 residues. The CDR3 DNA is TGTGCCAGCCCCTGGGGTCAAGAGACCCAGTACTTC. This gives the protein CASPWGQETQYF.

At least ten counts were recorded for this clone. This chain connects TRBV11-3 to TRBJ2-7; D uncertain. Germline V CDR1 and CDR2: SGHNT, YENEEA. Trimming removed 1 base at V and 1 base at J, with 8 bases between. The CDR3 is 14 residues long. CDR3 in amino acids: CASSLVAGSYEQYF. For the CDR3, the DNA is TGTGCCAGCAGCTTAGTTGCCGGTTCCTACGAGCAGTACTTC.

The V gene is TRBV28, the J gene TRBJ2-7; D is undetermined. The CDR3 consists of 14 residues. Germline V gene data show CDR1 as MDHEN and CDR2 as SYDVKM. V lost 3 bases, J lost 3 bases, and 12 bases lay in between. The CDR3 is CASSLGTPVYEQYF. CDR3 DNA sequence: TGTGCCAGCAGTTTGGGTACCCCTGTCTACGAGCAGTACTTC. The entire variable domain, with the rest obtained from reference TRBV28 and TRBJ2-7, is as follows: DVKVTQSSRYLVKRTGEKVFLECVQDMDHENMFWYRQDPGLGLRLIYFSYDVKMKEKGDIPEGYSVSREKKERFSLILESASTNQTSMYLCASSLGTPVYEQYFGPGTRLTVT.

The rearrangement uses TRBV6-2 or TRBV6-3 and TRBJ1-6, with 7 bases aligning to TRBD1. Trimming at V came to 5 bases and at J to 11 bases, leaving 9 bases not matched to a gene. Germline assignment: CDR1 MNHEY and CDR2 SVGEGT. This CDR3 is 14 amino acids long. In nucleotides, the CDR3 is TGTGCCAGCAGTGGTCCGGGACAGTTGCCACCCCTCCACTTT. Protein: CASSGPGQLPPLHF.

The table lists this clone with a few counts. At one end the junction does not follow the germline gene, possibly because of a read error. Within the sample, other DNA sequences also encode this same CDR3. The chain recombines TRBV13 with TRBJ2-3; 7 bases fit TRBD2. This CDR3 comprises 15 residues. Germline V gives CDR1 PRHDT, CDR2 FYEKMQ (reference sequence). This chain's CDR3 is CASSLGGRVTDTQYF. CDR3 bases: TGTGCCAGCAGCTTAGGTGGGAGGGTCACAGATACACAGTATTTT.